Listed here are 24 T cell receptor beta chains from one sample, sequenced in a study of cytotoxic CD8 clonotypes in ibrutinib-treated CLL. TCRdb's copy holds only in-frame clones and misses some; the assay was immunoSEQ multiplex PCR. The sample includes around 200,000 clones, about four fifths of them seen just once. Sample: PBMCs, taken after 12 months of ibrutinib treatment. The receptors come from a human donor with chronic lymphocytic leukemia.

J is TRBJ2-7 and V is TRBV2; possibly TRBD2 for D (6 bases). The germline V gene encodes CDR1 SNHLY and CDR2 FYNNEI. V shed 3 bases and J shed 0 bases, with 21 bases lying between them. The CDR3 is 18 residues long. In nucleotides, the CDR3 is TGTGCCAGCAGTGATAGCCTTCTCTTAGCGGACATCTCCTACGAGCAGTACTTC. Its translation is CASSDSLLLADISYEQYF.

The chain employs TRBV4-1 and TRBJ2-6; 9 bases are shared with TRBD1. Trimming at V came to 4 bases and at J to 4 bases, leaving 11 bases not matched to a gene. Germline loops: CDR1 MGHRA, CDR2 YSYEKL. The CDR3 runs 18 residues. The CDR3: CASSPTPGQGSGANVLTF. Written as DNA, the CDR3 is TGCGCCAGCAGCCCTACCCCGGGACAGGGCTCGGGGGCCAACGTCCTGACTTTC.

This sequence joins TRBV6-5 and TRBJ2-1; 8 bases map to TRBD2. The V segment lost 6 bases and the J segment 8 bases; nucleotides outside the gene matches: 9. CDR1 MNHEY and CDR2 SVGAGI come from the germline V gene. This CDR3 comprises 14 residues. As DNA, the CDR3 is TGTGCCAGCAGGAGAGCGGGAGCGGGTTATGAGCAGTTCTTC. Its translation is CASRRAGAGYEQFF.

The CDR3 region has the DNA TGTGCCAGCAGGTGGGGCAGGGGCAACTATGGCTACACCTTC. Amino acid sequence: CASRWGRGNYGYTF. The gene calls are TRBV6-5 and TRBJ1-2, with a possible D match to TRBD1 (6 bases). The CDR3 spans 14 residues. Germline CDR1 is MNHEY and CDR2 is SVGAGI. Trimming cost V 6 bases and J 2 bases, with 13 bases left between them.

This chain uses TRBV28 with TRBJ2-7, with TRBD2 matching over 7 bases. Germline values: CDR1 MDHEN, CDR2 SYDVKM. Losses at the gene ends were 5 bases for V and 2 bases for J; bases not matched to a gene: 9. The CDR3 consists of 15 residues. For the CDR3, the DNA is TGTGCCAGCAGTGCCAGGGCGGGAGTACCCTACGAGCAGTACTTC. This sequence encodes CASSARAGVPYEQYF.

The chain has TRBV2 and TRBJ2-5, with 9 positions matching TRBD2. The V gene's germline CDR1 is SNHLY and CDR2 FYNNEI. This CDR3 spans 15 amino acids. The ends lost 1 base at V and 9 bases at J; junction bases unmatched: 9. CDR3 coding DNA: TGTGCCAGCAGTGAAGGGCGGGAGGGGGGAATGTCCCAGTACTTC. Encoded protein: CASSEGREGGMSQYF.

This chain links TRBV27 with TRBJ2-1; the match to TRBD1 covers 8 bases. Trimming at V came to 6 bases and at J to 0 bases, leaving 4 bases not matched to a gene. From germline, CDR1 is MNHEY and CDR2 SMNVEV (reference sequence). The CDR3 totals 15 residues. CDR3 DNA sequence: TGTGCCAGCAGAACGGACAGGGCCTCCTACAATGAGCAGTTCTTC. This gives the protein CASRTDRASYNEQFF.

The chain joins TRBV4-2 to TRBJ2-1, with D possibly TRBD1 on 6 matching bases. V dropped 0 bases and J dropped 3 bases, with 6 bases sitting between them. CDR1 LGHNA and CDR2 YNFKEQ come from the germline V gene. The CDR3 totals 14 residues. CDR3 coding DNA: TGTGCCAGCAGCCAAGACAGGGGCTACAATGAGCAGTTCTTC. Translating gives CASSQDRGYNEQFF.

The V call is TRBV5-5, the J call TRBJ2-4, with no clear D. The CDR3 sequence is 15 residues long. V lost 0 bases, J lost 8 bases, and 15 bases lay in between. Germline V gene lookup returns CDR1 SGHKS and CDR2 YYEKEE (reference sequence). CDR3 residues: CASSLALPPGYIQYF. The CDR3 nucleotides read TGTGCCAGCAGCTTGGCGCTTCCCCCCGGGTACATTCAGTACTTC.

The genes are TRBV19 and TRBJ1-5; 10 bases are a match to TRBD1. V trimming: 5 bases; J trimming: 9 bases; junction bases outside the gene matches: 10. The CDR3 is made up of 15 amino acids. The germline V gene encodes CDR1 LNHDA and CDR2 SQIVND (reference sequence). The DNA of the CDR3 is TGTGCCAGTAGTGCACCGGGACAGGGGATCTCGCCCCAGCATTTT. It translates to CASSAPGQGISPQHF. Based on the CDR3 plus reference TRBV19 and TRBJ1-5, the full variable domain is DGGITQSPKYLFRKEGQNVTLSCEQNLNHDAMYWYRQDPGQGLRLIYYSQIVNDFQKGDIAEGYSVSREKKESFPLTVTSAQKNPTAFYLCASSAPGQGISPQHFGDGTRLSIL.

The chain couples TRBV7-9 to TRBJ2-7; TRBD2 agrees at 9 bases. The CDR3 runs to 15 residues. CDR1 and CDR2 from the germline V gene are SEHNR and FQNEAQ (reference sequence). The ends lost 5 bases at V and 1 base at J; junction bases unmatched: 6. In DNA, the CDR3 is TGTGCCAGCAGCCAGGGAGGACTAGCGTCCTACGAGCAGTACTTC. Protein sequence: CASSQGGLASYEQYF.

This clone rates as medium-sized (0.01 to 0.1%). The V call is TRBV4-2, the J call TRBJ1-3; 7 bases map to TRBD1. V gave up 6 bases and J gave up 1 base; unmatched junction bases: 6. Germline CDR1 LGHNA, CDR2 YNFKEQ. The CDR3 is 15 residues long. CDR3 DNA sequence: TGTGCCAGCAGTAACAGGGGAGGGTCTGGAAACACCATATATTTT. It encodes CASSNRGGSGNTIYF.

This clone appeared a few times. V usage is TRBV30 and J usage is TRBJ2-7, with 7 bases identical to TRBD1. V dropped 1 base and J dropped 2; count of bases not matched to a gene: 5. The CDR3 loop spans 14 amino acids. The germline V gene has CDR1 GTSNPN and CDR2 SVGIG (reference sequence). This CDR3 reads CAWSGQGVAYEQYF. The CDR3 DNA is TGTGCCTGGAGTGGCCAGGGGGTAGCCTACGAGCAGTACTTC.

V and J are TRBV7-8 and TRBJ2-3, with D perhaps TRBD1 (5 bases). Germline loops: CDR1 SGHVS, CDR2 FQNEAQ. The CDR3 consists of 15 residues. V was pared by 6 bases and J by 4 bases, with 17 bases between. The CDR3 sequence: CASRPTRASADTQYF. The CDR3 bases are TGTGCCAGCAGACCTACCAGGGCGAGTGCAGATACGCAGTATTTT.

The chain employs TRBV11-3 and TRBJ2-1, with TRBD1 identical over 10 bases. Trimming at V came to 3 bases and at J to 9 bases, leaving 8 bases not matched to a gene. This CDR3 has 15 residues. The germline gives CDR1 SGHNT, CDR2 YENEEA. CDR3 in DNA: TGTGCCAGCAGCTTCGACAGGGGGCAGAATGGTGAGCAGTTCTTC. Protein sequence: CASSFDRGQNGEQFF.

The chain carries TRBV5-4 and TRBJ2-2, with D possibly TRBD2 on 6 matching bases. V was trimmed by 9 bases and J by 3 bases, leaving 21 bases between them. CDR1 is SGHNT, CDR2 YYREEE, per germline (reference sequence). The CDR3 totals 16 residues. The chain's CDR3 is CATPLHGGPDTGELFF. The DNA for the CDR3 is TGTGCCACCCCTCTACACGGAGGGCCGGACACCGGGGAGCTGTTTTTT.

The CDR3 DNA follows: TGTGCCAGCAGCTTCTACTCTGGGTCCTACGAGCAGTACTTC. It yields the protein CASSFYSGSYEQYF. The V gene is TRBV4-2, the J gene TRBJ2-7; D call uncertain. The germline CDR1 and CDR2 sequences are LGHNA and YNFKEQ. The CDR3 is 14 residues long. Trimming removed 5 bases at V and 1 base at J, with 12 bases between.

In nucleotides, the CDR3 is TGTGCCAGCAGGTCGGGCGGGAGTCTTCCCCCCTCCTACGAGCAGTACTTC. The encoded protein is CASRSGGSLPPSYEQYF. V and J are TRBV28 and TRBJ2-7, with 7 bases fitting TRBD2. With V trimmed by 6 bases and J by 0 bases, 14 bases remained unmatched. The CDR3 totals 17 residues. Germline assignment: CDR1 MDHEN and CDR2 SYDVKM.

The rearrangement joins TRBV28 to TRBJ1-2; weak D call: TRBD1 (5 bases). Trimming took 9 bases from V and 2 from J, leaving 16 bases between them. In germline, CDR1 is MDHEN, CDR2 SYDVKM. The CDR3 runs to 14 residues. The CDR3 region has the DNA TGTGCCAGTCTTGCCGGGACGGAAAACTATGGCTACACCTTC. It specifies CASLAGTENYGYTF.

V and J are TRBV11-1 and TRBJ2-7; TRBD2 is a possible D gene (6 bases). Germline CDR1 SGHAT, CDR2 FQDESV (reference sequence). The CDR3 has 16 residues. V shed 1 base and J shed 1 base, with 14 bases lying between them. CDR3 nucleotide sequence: TGTGCCAGCAGCTTAGATTGGCTAGCGAGTTCCTACGAGCAGTACTTC. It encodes CASSLDWLASSYEQYF.

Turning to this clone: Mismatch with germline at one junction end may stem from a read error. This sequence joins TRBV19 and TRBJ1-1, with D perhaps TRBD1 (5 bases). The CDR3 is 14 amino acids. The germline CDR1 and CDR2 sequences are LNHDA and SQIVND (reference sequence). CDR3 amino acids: CTSRDRGMNTEAFF. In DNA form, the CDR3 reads TGTACCAGTCGGGACCGGGGGATGAACACTGAAGCTTTCTTT.

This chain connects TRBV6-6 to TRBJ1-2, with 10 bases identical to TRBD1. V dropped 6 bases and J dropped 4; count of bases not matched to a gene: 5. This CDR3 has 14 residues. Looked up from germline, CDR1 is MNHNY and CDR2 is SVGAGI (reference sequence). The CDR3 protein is CASRSTGGGYGYTF. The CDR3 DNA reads TGTGCCAGCAGGTCGACAGGGGGCGGCTATGGCTACACCTTC.

CDR3 sequence reads: CASSLEVGTGDSGAFF. CDR3 bases: TGTGCCAGCAGCTTAGAAGTCGGGACAGGGGATTCGGGAGCTTTCTTT. The chain has TRBV7-9 and TRBJ1-1; the match to TRBD1 covers 10 bases. The length of the CDR3 is 16 residues. The J segment lost 10 bases and the V segment lost 1 base, leaving 12 bases of the junction unmatched. Germline V lookup: CDR1 SEHNR, CDR2 FQNEAQ (reference sequence). Complete variable domain (other parts from reference TRBV7-9 and TRBJ1-1): DTGVSQNPRHKITKRGQNVTFRCDPISEHNRLYWYRQTLGQGPEFLTYFQNEAQLEKSRLLSDRFSAERPKGSFSTLEIQRTEQGDSAMYLCASSLEVGTGDSGAFFGQGTRLTVV.

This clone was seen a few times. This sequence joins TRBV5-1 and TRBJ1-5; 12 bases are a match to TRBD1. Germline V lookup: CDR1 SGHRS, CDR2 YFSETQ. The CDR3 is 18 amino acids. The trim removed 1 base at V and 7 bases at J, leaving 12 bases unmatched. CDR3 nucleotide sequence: TGCGCCAGCAGCTTGTCCCCTACCGGGACAGGGGGCGGACAGCCCCAGCATTTT. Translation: CASSLSPTGTGGGQPQHF.